These T cell receptor beta chains were read from a single sample in a study of blood T cell repertoires in COVID-19. Produced via immunoSEQ multiplex PCR; TCRdb's table is partial and in-frame only. The sample lists tens of thousands of clones, about four fifths occurring once. Sequenced material: peripheral blood. These receptors were taken from a human donor in a cohort sampled during active COVID-19. The CDR3 runs from the conserved cysteine through the conserved F or W.

CDR3: CASRPRERATNEKLFF; V: TRBV2; J: TRBJ1-4
CDR3: CATSRLFPGNNEQFF; V: TRBV15; J: TRBJ2-1
CDR3: CASGLGRNEKLFF; V: TRBV12-5; J: TRBJ1-4
CDR3: CASSLGPGSNTGELFF; V: TRBV28; J: TRBJ2-2
CDR3: CASSLAGVEEQFF; V: TRBV5-4; J: TRBJ2-1
CDR3: CASSYHSGGSYNEQFF; V: TRBV6-6; J: TRBJ2-1
CDR3: CASTPTGGYYYGYTF; V: TRBV6-5; J: TRBJ1-2
CDR3: CASSSGRLAGDNEQFF; V: TRBV27; J: TRBJ2-1
CDR3: CSAPGQYGYTF; V: TRBV20-1; J: TRBJ1-2
CDR3: CASSRTGVDTGELFF; V: TRBV13; J: TRBJ2-2
CDR3: CASSLTGRDTEAFF; V: TRBV28; J: TRBJ1-1
CDR3: CASRTGGVVDTQYF; V: TRBV7-2; J: TRBJ2-3
CDR3: CASSLNNEQFF; V: TRBV5-1; J: TRBJ2-1
CDR3: CASSFVQGGTGELFF; V: TRBV7-6; J: TRBJ2-2
CDR3: CASSPPAGQGYTF; V: TRBV18; J: TRBJ1-2
CDR3: CASSFRGPSETQYF; V: TRBV5-1; J: TRBJ2-5
CDR3: CASQGGRGNQPQHF; V: TRBV19; J: TRBJ1-5
CDR3: CASSDSQTYEQYF; V: TRBV2; J: TRBJ2-7
CDR3: CSVLISRNEQYF; V: TRBV29-1; J: TRBJ2-7
CDR3: CASSPTGTVYEQYF; V: TRBV5-1; J: TRBJ2-7
CDR3: CASSATGGNSPLHF; V: TRBV7-8; J: TRBJ1-6
CDR3: CAWRRQGAVGELFF; V: TRBV30; J: TRBJ2-2
CDR3: CATSRSGQGITDTQYF; V: TRBV24-1; J: TRBJ2-3
CDR3: CATSDGARSYNEQFF; V: TRBV24-1; J: TRBJ2-1
CDR3: CASSMYTGAYNSPLHF; V: TRBV19; J: TRBJ1-6
CDR3: CAWSEQQKLFF; V: TRBV30; J: TRBJ1-4
CDR3: CATSEGQGYNNEQFF; V: TRBV24-1; J: TRBJ2-1
CDR3: CASSLSGFMDRGAYGYTF; V: TRBV28; J: TRBJ1-2
CDR3: CASTDGGWNTEAFF; V: TRBV28; J: TRBJ1-1
CDR3: CASSLRGIGELFF; V: TRBV13; J: TRBJ2-2
CDR3: CANPIGGGGRSGQPQHF; V: TRBV27; J: TRBJ1-5
CDR3: CASSQGGTFRGYTF; V: TRBV4-3; J: TRBJ1-2
CDR3: CASGTGGFYEQFF; V: TRBV6-6; J: TRBJ2-1
CDR3: CAGRVSNYGYTF; V: TRBV30; J: TRBJ1-2
CDR3: CASSYGANTDTQYF; V: TRBV6-5; J: TRBJ2-3
CDR3: CASGGGRGANVLTF; V: TRBV27; J: TRBJ2-6
CDR3: CASGQGVGETQYF; V: TRBV5-1; J: TRBJ2-5
CDR3: CASRILGEANYGYTF; V: TRBV28; J: TRBJ1-2
CDR3: CASSRWTGTTGELFF; V: TRBV5-1; J: TRBJ2-2
CDR3: CASSLGEGTNTEAFF; V: TRBV11-3; J: TRBJ1-1
CDR3: CASSLDGTRGTGELFF; V: TRBV7-9; J: TRBJ2-2
CDR3: CASSPGATDTQYF; V: TRBV18; J: TRBJ2-3
CDR3: CASSQGTGTQYF; V: TRBV3-1/TRBV3-2; J: TRBJ2-3
CDR3: CASSVYRGREQYF; V: TRBV7-9; J: TRBJ2-7
CDR3: CASSLAGAQDTQYF; V: TRBV7-9; J: TRBJ2-3
CDR3: CASSRRPSGIREQYF; V: TRBV18; J: TRBJ2-7
CDR3: CASRAFSGANVLTF; V: TRBV3-1/TRBV3-2; J: TRBJ2-6
CDR3: CASNTEGYFYEQYF; V: TRBV9; J: TRBJ2-7
CDR3: CAISEAQGSNGYTF; V: TRBV10-3; J: TRBJ1-2
CDR3: CASSSWAGNEQYF; V: TRBV7-9; J: TRBJ2-7
CDR3: CASSRQQGGSGYTF; V: TRBV4-2; J: TRBJ1-2
CDR3: CSVEQRTGNTIYF; V: TRBV29-1; J: TRBJ1-3
CDR3: CASRLQGRDQPQHF; V: TRBV27; J: TRBJ1-5
CDR3: CASRGGGTDTQYF; V: TRBV12-3/TRBV12-4; J: TRBJ2-3
CDR3: CASSPRYRGRYGYTF; V: TRBV7-2; J: TRBJ1-2
CDR3: CASRDREVREQYF; V: TRBV2; J: TRBJ2-7
CDR3: CASSSRDKETQYF; V: TRBV11-3; J: TRBJ2-5